A single sample is the source of the 19 T cell receptor beta chains below, sequenced in a study of human thymus T cells. The method was immunoSEQ multiplex PCR; TCRdb's version includes in-frame clones alone and lacks a portion of them. Among fewer than 55,000 clones listed, 85% to 95% were seen once. The sequenced material came from blood. Source of these receptors: a boy under two years old with a congenital heart defect but otherwise immunologically healthy.

This clone was found a few times. This chain joins TRBV6-4 and TRBJ1-6; 7 bases are shared with TRBD1. V gave up 8 bases and J gave up 3 bases; unmatched junction bases: 7. This CDR3 contains 15 residues. Germline values: CDR1 MRHNA, CDR2 SNTAGT. CDR3 region: CASPIRDSYNSPLHF. In DNA form, the CDR3 reads TGTGCCAGCCCTATAAGGGACAGCTATAATTCACCCCTCCACTTT.

The J gene is TRBJ2-1, the V gene TRBV2; 7 nucleotides align to TRBD2. Germline CDR1 reads SNHLY; CDR2 reads FYNNEI. Germline trimming cut 7 bases from V and 4 bases from J; bases unmatched to any gene: 4. The CDR3 spans 13 residues. DNA for the CDR3: TGTGCCAGCACCGGGACTACTTACAATGAGCAGTTCTTC. Protein: CASTGTTYNEQFF.

This clone was recorded once. The chain carries TRBV6-1 and TRBJ1-2, with 7 bases that match TRBD1. The CDR3 sequence is 14 residues long. V was pared by 7 bases and J by 8 bases, with 13 bases of the junction left unmatched. The germline V gene has CDR1 MNHNS and CDR2 SASEGT. CDR3 sequence: CASTTFWTGEGYTF. Written as DNA, the CDR3 is TGTGCCAGCACCACCTTTTGGACAGGCGAAGGCTACACCTTC.

The rearrangement uses TRBV11-1 and TRBJ1-1, with D tentatively TRBD1 (6 bases). From germline, CDR1 is SGHAT and CDR2 FQDESV (reference sequence). Trimming stripped 4 bases from V and 4 bases from J, with 13 bases between. This CDR3 has 14 residues. CDR3 protein: CASSYHQQGTEAFF. The CDR3 nucleotides read TGTGCCAGCAGCTACCACCAACAGGGCACTGAAGCTTTCTTT.

V is TRBV10-2 and J is TRBJ2-4; TRBD2 matches at 7 bases. The CDR3 runs 13 residues. Trimming removed 6 bases from V and 2 bases from J; junction bases left unmatched: 1. Germline V gene sequence: CDR1 WSHSY, CDR2 SAAADI. Here the CDR3 DNA reads TGCGCCAGCAGAGCGGGGACCAAAAACATTCAGTACTTC. It encodes CASRAGTKNIQYF.

The CDR3 DNA reads TGCGCCAGCAGCCAACCTGCGACAGGCCGTAACTATGGCTACACCTTC. Its translation: CASSQPATGRNYGYTF. J is TRBJ1-2 and V is TRBV4-1; D possibly corresponds to TRBD1 (6 bases). This CDR3 comprises 16 residues. In germline, CDR1 is MGHRA, CDR2 YSYEKL. Between the trimmed V and J ends, which lost 2 bases and 1 base, there was a span of 14 bases.

The J gene is TRBJ2-2, the V gene TRBV4-2; 8 bases align to TRBD2. The germline V gene encodes CDR1 LGHNA and CDR2 YNFKEQ. This CDR3 comprises 16 residues. With V trimmed by 4 bases and J by 2 bases, 6 bases remained unmatched. For the CDR3, the DNA is TGTGCCAGCAGCCCTAGGACTAGCTTTAACACCGGGGAGCTGTTTTTT. It encodes CASSPRTSFNTGELFF.

V usage is TRBV4-3 and J usage is TRBJ1-2, with D maybe TRBD1 (5 bases). V was cut by 0 bases and J by 4 bases, with 12 bases left in between. Germline CDR1 is LGHNA and CDR2 is YSLEER. The CDR3 loop spans 15 amino acids. The CDR3: CASSQEAEGFYGYTF. The CDR3 DNA reads as TGCGCCAGCAGCCAAGAGGCGGAGGGGTTCTATGGCTACACCTTC.

The chain links TRBV5-1 to TRBJ2-1, with D perhaps TRBD1 (6 bases). V was pared by 4 bases and J by 6 bases, with 8 bases between. CDR1 SGHRS and CDR2 YFSETQ come from the germline V gene. The CDR3 contains 12 residues. As DNA, the CDR3 is TGCGCCAGCAGCAGGGGGATCAATGAGCAGTTCTTC. It translates to CASSRGINEQFF. Looking up the rest from reference TRBV5-1 and TRBJ2-1 gives the full variable domain: KAGVTQTPRYLIKTRGQQVTLSCSPISGHRSVSWYQQTPGQGLQFLFEYFSETQRNKGNFPGRFSGRQFSNSRSEMNVSTLELGDSALYLCASSRGINEQFFGPGTRLTVL.

V is TRBV5-1 and J is TRBJ1-2; TRBD1 agrees at 9 bases. After removal of 2 bases from V and 3 bases from J, the junction contained 8 bases not matched to a gene. Germline V gene sequence: CDR1 SGHRS, CDR2 YFSETQ. The length of the CDR3 is 16 residues. For the CDR3, the DNA is TGCGCCAGCAGCTTTACCCCTTGGGACAGGGACTATGGCTACACCTTC. Translating it yields CASSFTPWDRDYGYTF. Supplemented by reference TRBV5-1 and TRBJ1-2, the full variable domain reads KAGVTQTPRYLIKTRGQQVTLSCSPISGHRSVSWYQQTPGQGLQFLFEYFSETQRNKGNFPGRFSGRQFSNSRSEMNVSTLELGDSALYLCASSFTPWDRDYGYTFGSGTRLTVV.

The J gene is TRBJ1-2, the V gene TRBV19; possibly TRBD1 for D (6 bases). This CDR3 spans 14 amino acids. The germline CDR1 and CDR2 sequences are LNHDA and SQIVND (reference sequence). V lost 2 bases, J lost 0 bases, and 7 bases lay in between. CDR3 residues: CASSIWTANYGYTF. The CDR3 DNA follows: TGTGCCAGTAGTATATGGACAGCTAACTATGGCTACACCTTC.

V and J are TRBV28 and TRBJ1-2; unclear D gene. The V gene lost 4 bases and the J gene lost 0 bases, with 9 bases spanning the gap. Germline assignment: CDR1 MDHEN and CDR2 SYDVKM. The CDR3 is made up of 14 amino acids. The CDR3 DNA follows: TGTGCCAGCAGTTCCGGGTCGTCTAACTATGGCTACACCTTC. Translating gives CASSSGSSNYGYTF.

This clone was recorded only once. Written as DNA, the CDR3 is TGTGCCAGCAGCCAAGACAGGGGGCGCTTCTATGGCTACACCTTC. Translation gives CASSQDRGRFYGYTF. This chain uses TRBV4-2 with TRBJ1-2, with 8 nucleotides matching TRBD1. The trim removed 0 bases at V and 4 bases at J, leaving 4 bases unmatched. CDR3 length: 15 residues. Per germline, CDR1 LGHNA and CDR2 YNFKEQ.

This clone was counted a single time. The DNA for the CDR3 is TGTGCCAGCAGTGAATGGGCTTATAGCAATCAGCCCCAGCATTTT. As protein: CASSEWAYSNQPQHF. This chain joins TRBV6-1 and TRBJ1-5; D gene uncertain. This CDR3 has 15 residues. Trimming took 2 bases from V and 0 from J, leaving 8 bases between them. CDR1 is MNHNS, CDR2 SASEGT, per germline.

J is TRBJ2-3 and V is TRBV6-1, with D perhaps assigned TRBD1 or TRBD2 (5 bases each). Germline V gene data show CDR1 as MNHNS and CDR2 as SASEGT. This CDR3 spans 16 amino acids. V shed 4 bases and J shed 0 bases, with 14 bases lying between them. DNA of the CDR3: TGTGCCAGCAGTGGTTTCGGGGCAGCTAGCACAGATACGCAGTATTTT. The encoded protein is CASSGFGAASTDTQYF.

The chain has TRBV28 and TRBJ2-2; D assignment may be TRBD1 or TRBD2 (5 bases each). The CDR3 consists of 16 residues. V lost 4 bases to trimming and J lost 5 bases, with 17 bases between them. Germline V gene lookup returns CDR1 MDHEN and CDR2 SYDVKM. The CDR3 bases are TGTGCCAGCAGTTCCCGGGGCGGTCCAAGGACCGGGGAGCTGTTTTTT. It encodes CASSSRGGPRTGELFF.

This chain links TRBV11-2 with TRBJ2-3; 12 nucleotides agree with TRBD2. The CDR3 extends over 17 amino acids. V lost 1 base and J lost 1; bases outside the gene matches: 3. Germline V lookup: CDR1 SGHAT, CDR2 FQNNGV. The CDR3 sequence: CASSLGGLAGRTDTQYF. DNA for the CDR3: TGTGCCAGCAGCTTAGGCGGACTAGCGGGGCGCACAGATACGCAGTATTTT.

The table lists this clone with a count of one. The chain has TRBV28 and TRBJ2-7; 13 bases map to TRBD2. Germline V lookup: CDR1 MDHEN, CDR2 SYDVKM. The CDR3 is 16 residues long. The V segment lost 5 bases and the J segment 4 bases; nucleotides outside the gene matches: 8. CDR3 DNA sequence: TGTGCCAGCAGTCCGCTGACTAGCGGGGGGTCGTACGAGCAGTACTTC. Residues: CASSPLTSGGSYEQYF.

The chain's CDR3 is CASSVGVRVDTEAFF. Written as DNA, the CDR3 is TGTGCCAGCAGCGTAGGGGTTAGGGTCGACACTGAAGCTTTCTTT. The chain has TRBV9 and TRBJ1-1; D is unresolved. This CDR3 spans 15 amino acids. V lost 0 bases and J 3 bases, leaving 12 bases between the germline ends. Per germline, CDR1 SGDLS and CDR2 YYNGEE. Full variable domain (rest looked up from reference TRBV9 and TRBJ1-1): DSGVTQTPKHLITATGQRVTLRCSPRSGDLSVYWYQQSLDQGLQFLIQYYNGEERAKGNILERFSAQQFPDLHSELNLSSLELGDSALYFCASSVGVRVDTEAFFGQGTRLTVV.